The rows below give T cell receptor beta chains drawn from one sample of a study of T cells after posttransplantation cyclophosphamide. Assay used: immunoSEQ multiplex PCR; TCRdb lists only in-frame clones, some missing. Among 9,000 to 15,000 clones, about 81% were seen once, and the ten largest hold more than 3%. The material was PBMCs, obtained 350 to 400 days after allogeneic stem cell transplant with calcineurin inhibitor and methotrexate. Every receptor here comes from a male patient aged 25 to 39 who received an allogeneic stem cell transplant from an unrelated donor, was CMV-positive, and had acute GVHD only. Some T cells may trace back to the graft donor. The CDR3 runs from the conserved cysteine through the conserved F or W. Fields, in order: clone size, D gene, V gene, J gene, CDR3 DNA, CDR3 protein. D genes are given only for firm matches. Clone size is stated in some rows and not others, as once, few, many or a class when expanded.

>-|-|TRBV4-1|TRBJ2-5
TGCGCCAGCAGCCCAGAAACGACGAGGGAGACCCAGTACTTC
CASSPETTRETQYF
>-|-|TRBV4-3|TRBJ1-1
TGCGCCAGCAGCCAAGAGCGGGGGACGAACACTGAAGCTTTCTTT
CASSQERGTNTEAFF
>-|TRBD2|TRBV5-1|TRBJ2-3
TGCGCCAGCAGCTTGTATTTAGGACTAGCGGGCACAGATACGCAGTATTTT
CASSLYLGLAGTDTQYF
>-|TRBD1|TRBV6-5|TRBJ1-5
TGTGCCACCAGACAGGGAGTTTCCCAGCATTTT
CATRQGVSQHF
>once|-|TRBV2|TRBJ2-7
TGTGCCAGCAGTCTGGAGAGGACTACTTCCTACGAGCAGTACTTC
CASSLERTTSYEQYF
>-|TRBD1|TRBV2|TRBJ2-7
TGTGCCAGCACCGGAGGGACAGGGCGGGGAGCTTTCTACGAGCAGTACTTC
CASTGGTGRGAFYEQYF
>-|-|TRBV7-9|TRBJ1-1
TGTGCCAGCAGCTCCCAGACGGGCACTGAAGCTTTCTTT
CASSSQTGTEAFF
>-|TRBD1|TRBV5-1|TRBJ1-4
TGCGCCAGCAGCGGGGACAGTGGAAAACTGTTTTTT
CASSGDSGKLFF
>few|-|TRBV7-9|TRBJ2-1
TGTGCCAGCAGCGGACTGAACTCCTACAATGAGCAGTTCTTC
CASSGLNSYNEQFF
>-|TRBD1|TRBV6-5|TRBJ2-1
TGTGCCAGCAGTTACAATCACCAGGGGGCAGAGCAGTTCTTC
CASSYNHQGAEQFF
>few|-|TRBV18|TRBJ2-1
TGTGCCAGCTCACCCCAGGTCCAGGTTCTCAACCCTTACAATGAGCAGTTCTTC
CASSPQVQVLNPYNEQFF
>-|-|TRBV27|TRBJ1-5
TGTGCCAGCAGTTTCAACAATCAGCCCCAGCATTTT
CASSFNNQPQHF
>few|TRBD1|TRBV18|TRBJ1-1
TGTGCCAGCTCACCAGAGACAGGGGGCAGAACTGAAGCTTTCTTT
CASSPETGGRTEAFF
>-|-|TRBV6-1|TRBJ2-2
TGTGCCAGCAGTGAGCAGTCTCAAGTGACCGGGGAGCTGTTTTTT
CASSEQSQVTGELFF
>-|-|TRBV6-5|TRBJ1-2
TGTGCCAGCAGTTACGAGGAGGGCGTGGGCGGCTACACCTTC
CASSYEEGVGGYTF
>-|-|TRBV6-6|TRBJ1-5
TGTGCCAGCTCGGGGTCGGACCATCAGCCCCAGCATTTT
CASSGSDHQPQHF
>-|-|TRBV13|TRBJ2-7
TGCGCCAGCAGCTCCGGACTAATACTCTACGAGCAGTACTTC
CASSSGLILYEQYF
>-|TRBD1|TRBV7-9|TRBJ2-7
TGTGCCAGCAGCACCCGCCCCCGGACAGGGGAGAAGTACGAGCAGTACTTC
CASSTRPRTGEKYEQYF
>few|-|TRBV6-5|TRBJ2-2
TGTGCCAGCAGTTACACGGACTTTAACACCGGGGAGCTGTTTTTT
CASSYTDFNTGELFF
>-|-|TRBV6-4|TRBJ2-2
TGTGCCAGCAGCGTTAATACGAACACCGGGGAGCTGTTTTTT
CASSVNTNTGELFF
>-|-|TRBV6-5|TRBJ1-1
TGTGCCAGCAGTTTAAGTATGAGCCCTAACACTGAAGCTTTCTTT
CASSLSMSPNTEAFF
>-|TRBD2|TRBV7-6|TRBJ2-7
TGTGCCAGCAGCTCATGGGGGACTAGCGGCTACGAGCAGTACTTC
CASSSWGTSGYEQYF
>-|TRBD1|TRBV7-2|TRBJ1-5
TGTGCCAGCAGCCCGGGACAGAACAATCAGCCCCAGCATTTT
CASSPGQNNQPQHF